This is a list of T cell receptor beta chains from one sample in a study of T cell changes during pregnancy in multiple sclerosis. Produced via immunoSEQ multiplex PCR; TCRdb's table is partial and in-frame only. The repertoire has fewer than 75,000 clones, 75% to 95% of them found once; the top ten carry around 5.2%. The sequencing used CD8+ T cells from peripheral blood mononuclear cells, collected before pregnancy. Every receptor here comes from a female donor with multiple sclerosis, enrolled in a pregnancy study. Both conserved end residues are part of each CDR3.

j_call v_call cdr3_aa
TRBJ1-1 TRBV6-5 CASLRAGRGTEAFF
TRBJ2-5 TRBV5-1 CASSIWDRAAETQYF
TRBJ2-1 TRBV4-2 CASSPGGTYEQFF
TRBJ2-7 TRBV5-5 CASNYVTASYEQYF
TRBJ1-1 TRBV4-2 CASSQGDRRGGANTEAFF
TRBJ2-7 TRBV11-3 CASSPPDRYEQYF
TRBJ1-1 TRBV2 CASSAGVGGEAFF
TRBJ1-5 TRBV27 CASSLYRGLNQPQHF
TRBJ1-1 TRBV9 CASIVPKGTVMNTEAFF
TRBJ2-5 TRBV5-1 CASSLVEGSPSETQYF
TRBJ2-7 TRBV13 CASSLTPDDGEKQYF
TRBJ2-5 TRBV7-6 CASSPGGGQETQYF
TRBJ1-6 TRBV27 CASSPQTVAPLHF
TRBJ2-2 TRBV27 CASRGAGELFF
TRBJ1-1 TRBV15 CATGSGRDYTEAFF
TRBJ2-3 TRBV7-3 CASSSGTDTQYF
TRBJ2-7 TRBV7-6 CASSRRDSGWENYEQYF
TRBJ2-5 TRBV30 CTWQSGDQETQYF
TRBJ2-1 TRBV7-3 CASSDIVTNEQFF
TRBJ2-2 TRBV14 CASSQDVRVANTGELFF
TRBJ2-3 TRBV5-6 CASSRTPPSGGARDTQYF
TRBJ2-1 TRBV19 CASSIDGGARDEQFF
TRBJ2-5 TRBV9 CASSVVGLAQETQYF
TRBJ1-5 TRBV4-2 CASSTTGEGAQGPQHF
TRBJ2-7 TRBV15 CATSRELGNSYEQYF
TRBJ2-2 TRBV2 CASRARGTGELFF
TRBJ2-7 TRBV11-2 CASSSYYEQYF
TRBJ2-7 TRBV7-6 CASSLEVGQNYEQYF
TRBJ2-3 TRBV5-5 CASSSDRTPDGGQYF
TRBJ2-3 TRBV27 CASSLGEGADTQYF
TRBJ2-1 TRBV21-1 CASSSLGGGEYNEQFF
TRBJ2-5 TRBV10-1 CASSESKGVSETQYF
TRBJ1-1 TRBV29-1 CSVVVDTEAFF
TRBJ2-2 TRBV10-2 CASSARVNTGELFF
TRBJ2-6 TRBV27 CASSVSGANVLTF
TRBJ2-7 TRBV14 CASSHTSSYEQYF
TRBJ2-1 TRBV5-1 CASSLPQGIYNEQFF
TRBJ2-2 TRBV6-1 CASAGDGLFF
TRBJ2-7 TRBV4-2 CASSHLETATHYEQYF
TRBJ2-7 TRBV9 CASSPSGGLPVEQYF
TRBJ1-6 TRBV2 CARLPGDGSPLHF
TRBJ1-1 TRBV7-9 CASSLDRGYMNTEAFF
TRBJ1-1 TRBV10-3 CAISEEGRTEAFF
TRBJ2-5 TRBV27 CASRRTAWGLETQYF
TRBJ2-7 TRBV9 CASSAGSDRVYEQYF